These 25 T cell receptor beta chains were sequenced from one sample in a study of T cell clones after liver transplantation (dated by TCRdb to between 2019 and 2020). No antigen has been assigned to these receptors. The library was obtained by the immunoSEQ multiplex PCR assay. The table was pulled from immuneACCESS by TCRdb, which kept in-frame rearrangements only. Such tables lose some clones; where checked, under half of the loss comes from unresolved V genes, and the rest has no known cause. The sample includes under 6,000 clones, with over 20% observed a single time. Of the sample, 11% to 15% falls within the top ten clones. Alloreactive TCRbeta sequences were defined by sequencing the proliferating CFSE-low cells from the MLR. Sequenced material: CD4+ T cells from cultured PBMCs. Every receptor here comes from a human patient who received a liver transplant. After transplantation, some T cells may belong to the graft donor instead of the recipient.

The chain employs TRBV14 and TRBJ1-6, with D possibly being TRBD1 (6 bases). CDR1 is SGHDN and CDR2 is FVKESK in the germline V gene. V shed 1 base and J shed 7 bases, with 17 bases lying between them. The CDR3 runs 17 residues. CDR3 sequence reads: CASSQGVGTSRNSPLHF. The CDR3 bases are TGTGCCAGCAGCCAAGGAGTTGGGACATCTCGAAATTCACCCCTCCACTTT.

The V gene is TRBV6-4, the J gene TRBJ2-3; 9 nucleotides line up with TRBD2. The germline V gene has CDR1 MRHNA and CDR2 SNTAGT. J lost 2 bases, V lost 3 bases, and 3 bases had no gene match. This CDR3 has 15 residues. CDR3 coding DNA: TGTGCCAGCAGTGAAGTAGCGGGGGCCACAGATACGCAGTATTTT. Translation gives CASSEVAGATDTQYF.

V and J are TRBV7-9 and TRBJ2-7; TRBD1 or TRBD2 may be the D gene (5 bases each). V lost 5 bases and J lost 3, with 11 bases in between. From germline, CDR1 is SEHNR and CDR2 FQNEAQ (reference sequence). The CDR3 has 13 residues. This chain's CDR3 is CASSKFGGYEQYF. CDR3 coding DNA: TGTGCCAGCAGCAAATTTGGGGGCTACGAGCAGTACTTC.

The table lists this clone with a few counts. The rearrangement joins TRBV4-1 to TRBJ2-5; D remains unclear. The V gene's germline CDR1 is MGHRA and CDR2 YSYEKL. The CDR3 is made up of 14 amino acids. Trimming stripped 0 bases from V and 0 bases from J, with 5 bases between. The CDR3, as DNA: TGCGCCAGCAGCCAAGATTATTACCAAGAGACCCAGTACTTC. Residues: CASSQDYYQETQYF.

The chain uses TRBV5-4 and TRBJ1-6; no reliable D call. This CDR3 has 14 amino acids. CDR1 is SGHNT, CDR2 YYREEE, per germline (reference sequence). Between the trimmed V and J ends, which lost 9 bases and 7 bases, there was a span of 17 bases. In DNA form, the CDR3 reads TGTGCCACCCAGAAGACGGTCGGGAATTCACCCCTCCACTTT. It translates to CATQKTVGNSPLHF.

The chain links TRBV6-5 to TRBJ1-2; a possible D gene is TRBD1 (5 bases). V was pared by 6 bases and J by 2 bases, with 10 bases between. The CDR3 has 13 amino acids. Germline V gives CDR1 MNHEY, CDR2 SVGAGI. CDR3 nucleotides: TGTGCCAGCAGAATGGACAAGAACTATGGCTACACCTTC. Translating gives CASRMDKNYGYTF.

The chain is built from TRBV4-2 and TRBJ2-1; D not certain. Trimming pared 3 bases from V and 3 bases from J, leaving 3 bases between. The CDR3 loop spans 12 amino acids. The germline V gene encodes CDR1 LGHNA and CDR2 YNFKEQ. The CDR3 region has the DNA TGTGCCAGCAGCCAGAACTACAATGAGCAGTTCTTC. It is translated as CASSQNYNEQFF.

This clone has a handful of counts. The J gene is TRBJ2-3, the V gene TRBV6-6; D ambiguous. Trimming removed 0 bases from V and 5 bases from J, with 9 bases in between. Germline loops: CDR1 MNHNY, CDR2 SVGAGI (reference sequence). The CDR3 extends over 14 amino acids. The DNA for the CDR3 is TGTGCCAGCAGTTACTCGGCCCATCGAGATACGCAGTATTTT. This codes for CASSYSAHRDTQYF.

The chain recombines TRBV7-2 with TRBJ2-7; the match to TRBD2 covers 8 bases. Germline CDR1 is SGHTA and CDR2 is FQGNSA. This CDR3 is 13 amino acids long. The V segment lost 5 bases and the J segment 4 bases; nucleotides outside the gene matches: 4. For the CDR3, the DNA is TGTGCCAGCAGCCCCCAGCGGGAGTACGAGCAGTACTTC. This encodes CASSPQREYEQYF.

This rearrangement joins TRBV6-5 to TRBJ1-3, with D hard to call. The CDR3 spans 15 residues. Germline V CDR1 and CDR2: MNHEY, SVGAGI. Between the trimmed V and J ends, which lost 6 bases and 0 bases, there was a span of 12 bases. The CDR3 bases are TGTGCCAGCAGCCAGGACGGACTCTCTGGAAACACCATATATTTT. This encodes CASSQDGLSGNTIYF.

This clone was counted a few times. As DNA, the CDR3 is TGTGCCAGCAGCCGTCCCGTGGGGGACTATGGCTACACCTTC. Its protein is CASSRPVGDYGYTF. The chain employs TRBV5-6 and TRBJ1-2; the D gene is possibly TRBD1 (5 bases). CDR1 and CDR2 (germline): SGHDT, YYEEEE. The CDR3 consists of 14 residues. Trimming stripped 4 bases from V and 3 bases from J, with 13 bases between.

This rearrangement joins TRBV6-5 to TRBJ2-7, with D possibly matching TRBD2 (6 bases). Germline CDR1 MNHEY, CDR2 SVGAGI. The CDR3 is 13 residues long. The V gene lost 4 bases and the J gene lost 4 bases, with 11 bases spanning the gap. The CDR3 DNA is TGTGCCAGCAGTTCCGGGAGTCAGTACGAGCAGTACTTC. Its translation: CASSSGSQYEQYF.

The chain uses TRBV5-4 and TRBJ1-6; weak D call: TRBD1 (5 bases). Germline V gene lookup returns CDR1 SGHNT and CDR2 YYREEE (reference sequence). V gave up 4 bases and J gave up 7 bases, with 15 bases separating them. CDR3 size: 15 residues. CDR3 residues: CASSPSSQGNSPLHF. The DNA of the CDR3 is TGTGCCAGCAGCCCCAGCAGCCAGGGAAATTCACCCCTCCACTTT.

This clone was recorded a few times. The V and J genes are TRBV6-1 and TRBJ2-7; perhaps D is TRBD1 or TRBD2 (5 bases each). The CDR3 runs 15 residues. CDR1 MNHNS and CDR2 SASEGT come from the germline V gene. Trimming took 4 bases from V and 9 from J, leaving 22 bases between them. The CDR3 DNA sequence: TGTGCCAGCAGTGGCGAATTAGGGACCGGGACCCGGCAGTACTTC. Translation gives CASSGELGTGTRQYF.

This clone has only a few counts. In DNA form, the CDR3 reads TGTGCCAGCAGCTTAGCCAGGGCAGGTGAGCAGTTCTTC. Its protein product is CASSLARAGEQFF. The chain is built from TRBV7-3 and TRBJ2-1; TRBD1 might be the D (5 bases). The CDR3 length is 13 residues. The germline V gene encodes CDR1 SGHTA and CDR2 FQGTGA. V gave up 2 bases and J gave up 9 bases, with 11 bases separating them.

This rearrangement joins TRBV10-3 to TRBJ2-7; D is uncertain. This CDR3 spans 13 amino acids. Germline loops: CDR1 ENHRY, CDR2 SYGVKD. Trimming removed 6 bases at V and 5 bases at J, with 14 bases between. CDR3 in amino acids: CAIRSSVGDEQYF. Written as DNA, the CDR3 is TGTGCCATCAGGTCGTCAGTCGGCGACGAGCAGTACTTC.

This clone was seen a few times. This chain connects TRBV21-1 to TRBJ2-5; the table's D call TRBD2 went unverified against the DNA. TRBV21-1 represents a pseudogene. The CDR3 contains 16 residues. This chain's CDR3 is CASSRGLADPEETQYF. The CDR3 nucleotides read TGTGCCAGCAGCAGAGGACTAGCGGATCCCGAAGAGACCCAGTACTTC.

V and J are TRBV7-9 and TRBJ2-5, with D perhaps being TRBD1 or TRBD2 (5 bases each). The J call may be faulty, since TRBJ2-7 better matches the DNA end. This CDR3 has 13 amino acids. Germline values: CDR1 SEHNR, CDR2 FQNEAQ (reference sequence). The CDR3 coding sequence is TGTGCCAGCAGCAAATTTGGGGGCTACGAGCAGTACTTC. Encoded protein: CASSKFGGYEQYF.

The rearrangement links TRBV7-2 to TRBJ2-6; no definite D call. Germline-derived CDR1 and CDR2 are SGHTA and FQGNSA. With 4 bases removed from V and 0 bases from J, the gap between germline ends came to 7 bases. The CDR3 runs to 15 residues. This CDR3 is CASSSPGSGANVLTF. In DNA form, the CDR3 reads TGTGCCAGCAGCTCCCCCGGCTCTGGGGCCAACGTCCTGACTTTC.

The chain joins TRBV5-1 to TRBJ2-4; D is ambiguous. This CDR3 spans 17 amino acids. The germline V gene has CDR1 SGHRS and CDR2 YFSETQ. V was cut by 0 bases and J by 0 bases, with 13 bases left in between. The CDR3 DNA follows: TGCGCCAGCAGCTTGGTGGCCCACCCTAAAGCCAAAAACATTCAGTACTTC. Encoded protein: CASSLVAHPKAKNIQYF.

The J gene is TRBJ2-5, the V gene TRBV4-2; the D call may be TRBD1 or TRBD2 (5 bases each). V was shortened by 5 bases and J by 5 bases, with 15 bases between the two germline ends. Germline V gene lookup returns CDR1 LGHNA and CDR2 YNFKEQ. CDR3 length: 14 residues. As DNA, the CDR3 is TGTGCCAGCAGCTCACCCGGGACGTCGGAGACCCAGTACTTC. It translates to CASSSPGTSETQYF.

The table lists this clone with a few counts. The genes are TRBV4-2 and TRBJ2-7, with D possibly matching TRBD2 (7 bases). The CDR3 is 14 amino acids. Germline V gives CDR1 LGHNA, CDR2 YNFKEQ. The V and J ends lost 5 bases and 2 bases respectively, with 13 bases between them. The CDR3 loop reads CASSFGGGPYEQYF. The CDR3 nucleotides read TGTGCCAGCAGCTTCGGCGGGGGCCCCTACGAGCAGTACTTC.

This clone was counted a few times. V is TRBV6-6 and J is TRBJ1-1, with D unclear. Germline V gene data show CDR1 as MNHNY and CDR2 as SVGAGI (reference sequence). The CDR3 sequence is 11 residues long. V lost 9 bases to trimming and J lost 6 bases, with 11 bases between them. DNA for the CDR3: TGTGCCAGTAAACGAAGGGCTGAAGCTTTCTTT. It yields the protein CASKRRAEAFF.

V gene TRBV4-2 combines with J gene TRBJ2-7; 9 bases map to TRBD1. CDR3 length: 15 residues. The germline gives CDR1 LGHNA, CDR2 YNFKEQ. V dropped 5 bases and J dropped 2; count of bases not matched to a gene: 7. The DNA for the CDR3 is TGTGCCAGCAGCACCGCCCGGGACAGGGCCTACGAGCAGTACTTC. Its translation is CASSTARDRAYEQYF.

This chain joins TRBV9 and TRBJ1-2, with unresolved D. Deletions cut 2 bases from V and 2 bases from J, with 4 bases between. The CDR3 is 12 residues long. Per germline, CDR1 SGDLS and CDR2 YYNGEE. The CDR3 nucleotides read TGTGCCAGCAGCGTTCTAAACTATGGCTACACCTTC. Protein product: CASSVLNYGYTF.